The source of this T cell receptor beta chain is a study of memory CD4+ T cells and cytomegalovirus serostatus. Assay: immunoSEQ multiplex PCR; the TCRdb copy retains only in-frame clones and omits some. The sample records about 53,000 clones, roughly 81% being singletons. The sort gate was single viable CD3+CD4+CD8-CD45RO+ cells for memory CD4+ T cells. Positive selection with CD4 microbeads enriched total CD4+ T cells. Sequenced input: memory CD4+ T cells from blood. This clonotype was sampled from an adult in good health and CMV-seronegative.

Here the CDR3 reads CASSLGPEGAGTEAFF. The CDR3 DNA is TGCGCCAGCAGCTTAGGGCCAGAAGGGGCAGGCACTGAAGCTTTCTTT. The chain joins TRBV5-1 to TRBJ1-1; D is possibly TRBD1 (5 bases). The CDR3 is 16 amino acids. CDR1 and CDR2 (germline): SGHRS, YFSETQ. Trimming took 2 bases from V and 4 from J, leaving 18 bases between them.